This T cell receptor beta chain was obtained from a study of T cells in localized non-small cell lung cancer. General study points: Heterogeneity remains possible because sequencing was limited to only one tumor region.

Per germline, CDR1 MNHEY and CDR2 SVGAGI. With V trimmed by 6 bases and J by 4 bases, 9 bases remained unmatched. The CDR3 loop spans 15 amino acids. On this clone: As yet, its antigen is unknown.

Here immunoSEQ multiplex PCR was the method, and the copy in TCRdb shows in-frame clones only, minus some. The profile covers about 25,000 clones, with around 88% appearing a single time and roughly 10% taken by the ten largest. The rearrangement links TRBV6-5 to TRBJ2-1; TRBD2 aligns across 7 bases. This clonotype was sampled from a woman between 40 and 69 years old with stage III lung adenocarcinoma. Sequencing used peripheral blood mononuclear cells, obtained before any cancer treatment. Here the CDR3 DNA reads TGTGCCAGCAGGACCCTGGGGGGGGGATACAATGAGCAGTTCTTC. Amino acids: CASRTLGGGYNEQFF.